These 24 T cell receptor beta chains originate from one sample sequenced in a study of beta chain features in type 1 diabetes (dated by TCRdb to between 2018 and 2020). What the study reported, not specific to this receptor: In all four CD4+ subsets, TCRB CDR3 length was moderately but significantly shorter in type 1 diabetes patients.

Receptor amplification or capture employed the immunoSEQ multiplex PCR assay. All of the isolated RNA was reverse transcribed with the High Capacity cDNA Reverse Transcription Kit, so expressed TCRB transcripts were sequenced. TCRdb's version of the immuneACCESS table is confined to in-frame rearrangements and falls short of the full clone set. An unresolved V gene accounts for under half of the shortfall where checked; the remainder is of unknown origin. This sample holds about 160,000 clones; about 8.3% were observed only once. More than 0.5% of the sample lies in the top ten. For these receptors, no antigen is known. Sample: central memory CD4+ T cells from blood. These receptors came from a woman aged 18-29 years with type 1 diabetes.

The J gene is TRBJ1-2, the V gene TRBV5-4; 10 bases agree with TRBD1. Germline V CDR1 and CDR2: SGHNT, YYREEE (reference sequence). Germline trimming cut 5 bases from V and 3 bases from J; bases unmatched to any gene: 4. The CDR3 has 14 residues. The CDR3 bases are TGTGCCAGCAGTCCCGGGACAGGGGACTATGGCTACACCTTC. Its protein product is CASSPGTGDYGYTF.

This chain connects TRBV19 to TRBJ1-2; D possibly corresponds to TRBD1 (5 bases). There are 14 residues in the CDR3. V dropped 3 bases and J dropped 4 bases, with 12 bases sitting between them. Looked up from germline, CDR1 is LNHDA and CDR2 is SQIVND (reference sequence). The CDR3 region has the DNA TGTGCCAGTAGTATTCAGGACACCCTCTATGGCTACACCTTC. Protein sequence: CASSIQDTLYGYTF.

This clone was detected only a few times. The chain combines TRBV4-3 with TRBJ2-7; D gene ambiguous. Trimming cost V 0 bases and J 5 bases, with 14 bases left between them. The CDR3 contains 15 residues. Looked up from germline, CDR1 is LGHNA and CDR2 is YSLEER. The CDR3 coding sequence is TGCGCCAGCAGCCAAGATCTGAACCCCGTAGACGAGCAGTACTTC. Translated, it gives CASSQDLNPVDEQYF.

This clone showed up just a few times. V and J are TRBV15 and TRBJ2-5, with unresolved D. The V and J ends lost 0 bases and 13 bases respectively, with 15 bases between them. Germline-derived CDR1 and CDR2 are LNHNV and YYDKDF (reference sequence). The CDR3 has 13 residues. The CDR3 DNA sequence: TGTGCCACCAGCAGAGAAACCGCTCGACCGGGGTACTTC. Residues: CATSRETARPGYF. Together with reference TRBV15 and TRBJ2-5, the CDR3 gives the full variable domain: DAMVIQNPRYQVTQFGKPVTLSCSQTLNHNVMYWYQQKSSQAPKLLFHYYDKDFNNEADTPDNFQSRRPNTSFCFLDIRSPGLGDTAMYLCATSRETARPGYFGPGTRLLVL.

There are a few counts of this clone. The CDR3 DNA reads as TGCAGCGTACCGGGACAGGGGGTCTACGAGCAGTACTTC. It specifies CSVPGQGVYEQYF. This chain uses TRBV29-1 with TRBJ2-7; 11 nucleotides match TRBD1. Germline CDR1 SQVTM, CDR2 ANQGSEA. The CDR3 spans 13 residues. V lost 6 bases and J lost 3; bases outside the gene matches: 4.

DNA for the CDR3: TGTGCCAGCGCGGCTCTAATTGACTATGGCTACACCTTC. Protein: CASAALIDYGYTF. The chain joins TRBV27 to TRBJ1-2; D unresolved. The CDR3 has 13 residues. Germline V gene lookup returns CDR1 MNHEY and CDR2 SMNVEV (reference sequence). V dropped 8 bases and J dropped 3 bases, with 13 bases sitting between them.

V is TRBV7-2 and J is TRBJ2-7; 7 bases map to TRBD2. This CDR3 has 16 amino acids. V trimming: 0 bases; J trimming: 0 bases; junction bases outside the gene matches: 5. CDR1 and CDR2 (germline): SGHTA, FQGNSA. CDR3 bases: TGTGCCAGCAGCTTAGCGGGAGGGCGGAGCTCCTACGAGCAGTACTTC. Translated, it gives CASSLAGGRSSYEQYF.

The chain is built from TRBV28 and TRBJ1-2; TRBD1 matches 10 bases. The length of the CDR3 is 13 residues. The germline CDR1 and CDR2 sequences are MDHEN and SYDVKM. With V trimmed by 5 bases and J by 8 bases, 5 bases remained unmatched. CDR3 amino acids: CASSRQGALGYTF. The CDR3 DNA is TGTGCCAGCAGTCGACAGGGGGCGCTAGGCTACACCTTC.

This clone turned up a few times. V is TRBV10-2 and J is TRBJ2-3; tentatively, D is TRBD2 (5 bases). This CDR3 is built from 12 residues. Germline V lookup: CDR1 WSHSY, CDR2 SAAADI. Trimming left V 6 bases short and J 6 bases short, with 10 bases between. CDR3 amino acids: CASRLSVDTQYF. The CDR3 DNA reads as TGCGCCAGCAGACTTAGCGTCGATACGCAGTATTTT.

The chain recombines TRBV5-1 with TRBJ1-5; 9 bases fit TRBD1. This CDR3 contains 15 residues. CDR1 SGHRS and CDR2 YFSETQ come from the germline V gene. V lost 2 bases to trimming and J lost 6 bases; unmatched junction nucleotides: 6. The DNA of the CDR3 is TGCGCCAGCAGCTTCGGGGACAGGGATGGTCAGCCCCAGCATTTT. It yields the protein CASSFGDRDGQPQHF.

The chain employs TRBV9 and TRBJ2-7; 15 bases fit TRBD2. The V and J ends lost 3 bases and 7 bases, in that order; junction bases with no gene match: 8. The germline gives CDR1 SGDLS, CDR2 YYNGEE. The CDR3 is 16 residues long. The CDR3 nucleotides are TGTGCCAGCAGCGGGACTAGCGGGAGGGAGTTGCAAGAGCAGTACTTC. It is translated as CASSGTSGRELQEQYF.

The rearrangement uses TRBV6-6 and TRBJ2-7; TRBD2 is a possible D gene (5 bases). Trimming left V 9 bases short and J 1 base short, with 16 bases between. The germline V gene encodes CDR1 MNHNY and CDR2 SVGAGI (reference sequence). The CDR3 length is 14 residues. The CDR3 coding sequence is TGTGCCAGTCTCCAAGGGAGCGGATCCTACGAGCAGTACTTC. This gives the protein CASLQGSGSYEQYF.

The J gene is TRBJ2-3, the V gene TRBV29-1; D possibly corresponds to TRBD1 (5 bases). Germline V gene sequence: CDR1 SQVTM, CDR2 ANQGSEA. Trimming removed 4 bases at V and 6 bases at J, with 14 bases between. There are 13 residues in the CDR3. Here the CDR3 DNA reads TGCAGCGTTGGAGCAGGGTCCATGGATACGCAGTATTTT. It translates to CSVGAGSMDTQYF.

This clone was picked up a small number of times. The rearrangement links TRBV4-3 to TRBJ1-5; D is possibly TRBD1 (5 bases). Germline lookup yields CDR1 LGHNA and CDR2 YSLEER. V was pared by 0 bases and J by 6 bases, with 15 bases between. The CDR3 runs 16 residues. The CDR3 is CASSQDLRTPTQPQHF. CDR3 nucleotide sequence: TGCGCCAGCAGCCAAGACCTGAGGACACCGACTCAGCCCCAGCATTTT.

The sample holds a few counts of this clone. The gene calls are TRBV7-2 and TRBJ2-7, with 9 bases matching TRBD1. The germline V gene has CDR1 SGHTA and CDR2 FQGNSA. The CDR3 covers 14 residues. Trimming cost V 5 bases and J 2 bases; bases outside gene matches: 4. The CDR3 here is CASSKGQGPYEQYF. The CDR3 bases are TGTGCCAGCAGCAAAGGACAGGGGCCCTACGAGCAGTACTTC.

This clone was counted only a few times. DNA of the CDR3: TGTGCCAGCTCACGATTAATCGACACGGAGCAGTTCTTC. This translates into CASSRLIDTEQFF. This chain links TRBV18 with TRBJ2-1, with D unresolved. The CDR3 has 13 residues. CDR1 and CDR2 from the germline V gene are KGHSH and LQKENI. The V gene lost 4 bases and the J gene lost 10 bases, with 14 bases spanning the gap.

This clone was seen only a few times. The genes are TRBV20-1 and TRBJ2-1; D is undetermined. CDR1 and CDR2 (germline): DFQATT, SNEGSKA (reference sequence). The CDR3 extends over 11 amino acids. The V end was cut by 7 bases, the J end by 6 bases, with 10 bases between. For the CDR3, the DNA is TGCAGTGTGGAAAGAGGCAATGAGCAGTTCTTC. Amino acid sequence: CSVERGNEQFF.

A few counts support this clone. The conserved closing phenylalanine or tryptophan is absent in this CDR3, likely reflecting a read error. No DNA is shown, since the ends of the CDR3 on it are uncertain; the CDR3 is the one TCRdb lists. The chain employs TRBV30 and TRBJ1-2; the table's D call TRBD1 went unverified against the DNA. Germline loops: CDR1 GTSNPN, CDR2 SVGIG (reference sequence). With termini counted, the CDR3 has 8 amino acids. CDR3 loop: CAWSGAAG.

The DNA of the CDR3 is TGTGCCAGCAGCTTCTCAGGGGATAATTCACCCCTCCACTTT. Encoded protein: CASSFSGDNSPLHF. V is TRBV7-2 and J is TRBJ1-6; weak D call: TRBD1 (6 bases). Looked up from germline, CDR1 is SGHTA and CDR2 is FQGNSA. Trimming pared 3 bases from V and 5 bases from J, leaving 8 bases between. This CDR3 has 14 amino acids.

This clone was seen repeatedly, ten times or more. This chain connects TRBV15 to TRBJ1-2, with 8 bases lining up with TRBD1. This CDR3 spans 14 amino acids. With 3 bases clipped from V and 6 bases from J, the junction kept 6 bases outside the gene matches. CDR1 and CDR2 from the germline V gene are LNHNV and YYDKDF (reference sequence). The CDR3 reads CATSRGDRPHGYTF. The DNA of the CDR3 is TGTGCCACCAGCAGGGGGGACAGGCCCCATGGCTACACCTTC.

A few counts support this clone. The CDR3 DNA is TGTGCCAGCAGCCAGGACAGGTTAAAGAATTCACCCCTCCACTTT. This codes for CASSQDRLKNSPLHF. The chain joins TRBV14 to TRBJ1-6, with 7 bases fitting TRBD1. This CDR3 is 15 amino acids long. Trimming cost V 3 bases and J 7 bases; bases outside gene matches: 6. Germline V gene data show CDR1 as SGHDN and CDR2 as FVKESK.

This clone has more than one count but fewer than ten. The chain uses TRBV6-5 and TRBJ1-1; the D is unclear. Germline CDR1 is MNHEY and CDR2 is SVGAGI. With 6 bases removed from V and 1 base from J, the gap between germline ends came to 15 bases. This CDR3 is built from 15 residues. The chain's CDR3 is CASRRYFIGNTEAFF. In DNA, the CDR3 is TGTGCCAGCAGGAGGTACTTCATTGGGAACACTGAAGCTTTCTTT.

The CDR3 here is CAARREVTDTQYF. CDR3 nucleotide sequence: TGTGCTGCCCGGCGGGAGGTCACAGATACGCAGTATTTT. V and J are TRBV10-3 and TRBJ2-3; 8 bases are a match to TRBD2. The CDR3 covers 13 residues. Germline V gene sequence: CDR1 ENHRY, CDR2 SYGVKD.

The gene calls are TRBV18 and TRBJ1-3, with a possible D match to TRBD1 (5 bases). Germline-derived CDR1 and CDR2 are KGHSH and LQKENI. V was pared by 2 bases and J by 2 bases, with 13 bases between. This CDR3 is built from 16 residues. CDR3 region: CASSPASGVTGNTIYF. The CDR3 DNA sequence: TGTGCCAGCTCACCAGCTTCGGGGGTGACTGGAAACACCATATATTTT.